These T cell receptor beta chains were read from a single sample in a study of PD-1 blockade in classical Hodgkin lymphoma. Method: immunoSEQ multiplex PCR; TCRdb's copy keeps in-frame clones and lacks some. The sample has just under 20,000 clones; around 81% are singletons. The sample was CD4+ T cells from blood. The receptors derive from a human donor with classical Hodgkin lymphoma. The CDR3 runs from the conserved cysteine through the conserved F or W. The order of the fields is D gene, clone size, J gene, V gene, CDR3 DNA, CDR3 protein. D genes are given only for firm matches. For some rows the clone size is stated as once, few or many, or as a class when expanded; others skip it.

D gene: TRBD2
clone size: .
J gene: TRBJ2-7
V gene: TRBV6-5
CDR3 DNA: TGTGCCAGCAGCTCCCCTTACGGGGGGTCCTACGAGCAGTACTTC
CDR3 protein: CASSSPYGGSYEQYF

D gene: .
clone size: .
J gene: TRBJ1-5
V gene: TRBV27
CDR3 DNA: TGTGCCAGCAGTCAGTACTCGACCAGGGTTTCCAATCAGCCCCAGCATTTT
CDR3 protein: CASSQYSTRVSNQPQHF

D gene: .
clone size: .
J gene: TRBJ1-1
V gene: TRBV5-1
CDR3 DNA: TGCGCCAGCAGCTTGGTACGGGTTTCTGAAGCTTTCTTT
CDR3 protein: CASSLVRVSEAFF

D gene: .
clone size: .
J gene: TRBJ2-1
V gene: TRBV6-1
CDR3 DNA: TGTGCCAGCAGTGAAGGACCTGAGCAGTTCTTC
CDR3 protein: CASSEGPEQFF

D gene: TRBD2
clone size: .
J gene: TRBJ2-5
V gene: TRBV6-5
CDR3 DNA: TGTGCCAGCAGTAAGCCGGGACTAGGAGGCGAGACCCAGTACTTC
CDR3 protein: CASSKPGLGGETQYF

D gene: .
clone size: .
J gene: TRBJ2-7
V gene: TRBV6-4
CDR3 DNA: TGTGCCAGCAGTGACTCTCGATCCGACTATTACTTAACCTACGAGCAGTACTTC
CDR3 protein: CASSDSRSDYYLTYEQYF

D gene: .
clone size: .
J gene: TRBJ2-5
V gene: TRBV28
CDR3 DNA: TGTGCCAGCAGTTTTGGCCAGGGGAGGCTAGAGACCCAGTACTTC
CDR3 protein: CASSFGQGRLETQYF

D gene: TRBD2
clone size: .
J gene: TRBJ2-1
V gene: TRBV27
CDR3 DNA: TGTGCCAGCGGAACTAGCGGACCCTACAATGAGCAGTTCTTC
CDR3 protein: CASGTSGPYNEQFF

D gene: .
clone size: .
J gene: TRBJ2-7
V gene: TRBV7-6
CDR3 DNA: TGTGCCAGCAGCTCGACCTTTTACTCCGAGCAGTACTTC
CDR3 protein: CASSSTFYSEQYF

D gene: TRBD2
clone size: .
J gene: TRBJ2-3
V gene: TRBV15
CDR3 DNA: TGTGCCACCAGCGGCGGACTAGCGGGGCGCACAGATACGCAGTATTTT
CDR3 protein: CATSGGLAGRTDTQYF

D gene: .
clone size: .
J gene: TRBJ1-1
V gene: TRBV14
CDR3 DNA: TGTGCCAGCAGCCAGTTTAAAGGGGGGGGGAACACTGAAGCTTTCTTT
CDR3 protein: CASSQFKGGGNTEAFF

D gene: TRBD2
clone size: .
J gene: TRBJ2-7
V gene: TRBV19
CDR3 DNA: TGTGCCAGTAGTATTATAGCGGGAGTTTTGTACGAGCAGTACTTC
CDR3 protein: CASSIIAGVLYEQYF

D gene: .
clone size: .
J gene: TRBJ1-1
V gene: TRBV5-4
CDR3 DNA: TGTGCCAGCAGTTTTTCCACTGAAGCTTTCTTT
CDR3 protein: CASSFSTEAFF

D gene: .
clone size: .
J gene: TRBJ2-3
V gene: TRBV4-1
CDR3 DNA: TGCGCCAGCAGCCAAGATTTGGGAGGTTACACAGATACGCAGTATTTT
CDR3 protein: CASSQDLGGYTDTQYF

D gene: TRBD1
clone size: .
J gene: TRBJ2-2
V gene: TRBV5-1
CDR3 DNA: TGCGCCAGCAGCCTAGACAGGGACCCCGGGGAGCTGTTTTTT
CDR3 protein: CASSLDRDPGELFF

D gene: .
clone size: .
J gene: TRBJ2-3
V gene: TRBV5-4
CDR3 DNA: TGTGCCAGCAGCTTGAGGCGAGACACTCGTAGCACAGATACGCAGTATTTT
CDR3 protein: CASSLRRDTRSTDTQYF

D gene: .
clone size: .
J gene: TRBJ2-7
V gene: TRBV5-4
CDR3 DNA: TGTGCCAGCAGATATGGGGACTACGAGCAGTACTTC
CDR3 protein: CASRYGDYEQYF

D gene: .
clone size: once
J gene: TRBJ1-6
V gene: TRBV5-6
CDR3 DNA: TGTGCCAGCAGCTTTATAGGAGGTCGGCTTAATTCACCCCTCCACTTT
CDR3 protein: CASSFIGGRLNSPLHF

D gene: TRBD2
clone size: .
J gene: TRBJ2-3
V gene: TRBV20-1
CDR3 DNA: TGCAGTGCCGAGCCGGGAGGCACGCAGTATTTT
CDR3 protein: CSAEPGGTQYF

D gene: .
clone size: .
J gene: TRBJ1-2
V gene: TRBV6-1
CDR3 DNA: TGTGCCGGGACCCGCGCCAGGGTAGTAGGCTACACCTTC
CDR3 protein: CAGTRARVVGYTF

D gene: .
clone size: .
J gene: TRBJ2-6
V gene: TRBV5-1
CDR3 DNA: TGCGCCAGCAGCTTGGTTAGGGGTGGTCCTGGGGCCAACGTCCTGACTTTC
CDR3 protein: CASSLVRGGPGANVLTF

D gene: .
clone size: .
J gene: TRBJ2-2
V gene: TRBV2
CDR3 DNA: TGTGCCAGCAGGGGAGCGAGTAGGGAGCTGTTTTTT
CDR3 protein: CASRGASRELFF

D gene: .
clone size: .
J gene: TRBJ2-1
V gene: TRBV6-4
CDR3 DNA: TGTGCCAGCAGTCCCTCTGGCGGGGCCCATACTTCCTACAATGAGCAGTTCTTC
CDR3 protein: CASSPSGGAHTSYNEQFF

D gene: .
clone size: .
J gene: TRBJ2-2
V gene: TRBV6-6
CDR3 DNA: TGTGCCAGCTCAGGGAGTGACACCGGGGAGCTGTTTTTT
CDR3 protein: CASSGSDTGELFF

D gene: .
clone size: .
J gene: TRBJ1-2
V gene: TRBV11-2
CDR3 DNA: TGTGCCAGCAGCTATACCGGGATCTATGGCTACACCTTC
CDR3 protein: CASSYTGIYGYTF

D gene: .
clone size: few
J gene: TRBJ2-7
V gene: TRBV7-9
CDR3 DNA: TGTGCCGTCGACTCCTACGAGCAGTACTTC
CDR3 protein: CAVDSYEQYF

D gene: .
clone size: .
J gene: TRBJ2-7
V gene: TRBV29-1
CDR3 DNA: TGCAGCGTTATGCGCGGGATAACCTACGAGCAGTACTTC
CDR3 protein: CSVMRGITYEQYF

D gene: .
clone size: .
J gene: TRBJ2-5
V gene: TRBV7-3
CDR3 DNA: TGTGCCAGCATGAGGCTAGCTTTTCAAGAGACCCAGTACTTC
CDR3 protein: CASMRLAFQETQYF

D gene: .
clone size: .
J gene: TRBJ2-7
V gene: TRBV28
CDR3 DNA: TGTGCCAGCAGTGGGGGGCTCCAAAGAGCGTACGAGCAGTACTTC
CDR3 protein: CASSGGLQRAYEQYF

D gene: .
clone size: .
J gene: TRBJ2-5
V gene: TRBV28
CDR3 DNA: TGTGCCAGCCTTGCCCCGGGACGGCAAGAGACCCAGTACTTC
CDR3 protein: CASLAPGRQETQYF

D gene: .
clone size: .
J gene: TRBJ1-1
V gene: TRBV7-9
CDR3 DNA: TGTGCCAGCAGCCGAATGAACACTGAAGCTTTCTTT
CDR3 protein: CASSRMNTEAFF

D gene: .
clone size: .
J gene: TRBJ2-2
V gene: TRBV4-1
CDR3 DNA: TGCGCCAGCAGCCAAGGCCTCTTCGGATTCGGCACCGGGGAGCTGTTTTTT
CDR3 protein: CASSQGLFGFGTGELFF

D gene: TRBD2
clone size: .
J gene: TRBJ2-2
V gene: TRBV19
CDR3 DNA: TGTGCCAGTACCGGGGGAACGGGAGGGGCGTACACCGGGGAGCTGTTTTTT
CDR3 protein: CASTGGTGGAYTGELFF

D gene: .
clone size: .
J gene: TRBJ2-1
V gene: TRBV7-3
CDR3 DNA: TGTGCCAGCAGCTTAAGGGCAGGGGCCTACAATGAGCAGTTCTTC
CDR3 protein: CASSLRAGAYNEQFF

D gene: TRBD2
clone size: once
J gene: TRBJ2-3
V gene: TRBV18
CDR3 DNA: TGTGCCAGCTCACCACCTCCGGGAGGAGATACGCAGTATTTT
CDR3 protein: CASSPPPGGDTQYF

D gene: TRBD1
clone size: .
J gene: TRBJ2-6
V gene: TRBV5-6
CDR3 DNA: TGTGCCAGCAGCTATATGACCGGGACAGGGCGCTCTGGGGCCAACGTCCTGACTTTC
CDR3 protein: CASSYMTGTGRSGANVLTF

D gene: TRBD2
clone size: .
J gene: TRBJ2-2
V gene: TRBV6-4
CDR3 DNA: TGTGCCAGCAGTCAATCCGCCCGTGGGGGAGGGCTCGGGGAGCTGTTTTTT
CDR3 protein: CASSQSARGGGLGELFF

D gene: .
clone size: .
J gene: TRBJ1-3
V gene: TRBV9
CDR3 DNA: TGTGCCAGCAGCGCCCGCATAGGGGTGGGAAACACCATATATTTT
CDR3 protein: CASSARIGVGNTIYF

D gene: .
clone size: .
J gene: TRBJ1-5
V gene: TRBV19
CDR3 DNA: TGTGCCAGTAGTAGGACAGAAAATCAGCCCCAGCATTTT
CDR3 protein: CASSRTENQPQHF

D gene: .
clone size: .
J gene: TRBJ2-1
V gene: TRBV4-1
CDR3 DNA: TGCGCCAGCAGCCAAGAGGACATCTACAATGAGCAGTTCTTC
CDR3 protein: CASSQEDIYNEQFF

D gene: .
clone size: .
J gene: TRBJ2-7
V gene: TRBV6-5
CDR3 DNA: TGTGCCAGCAGTTACGTTGCAGGGAGGCCCTACGAGCAGTACTTC
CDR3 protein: CASSYVAGRPYEQYF

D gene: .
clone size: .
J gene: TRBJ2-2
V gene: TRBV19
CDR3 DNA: TGTGCCAGTAGTTCGACGCCAGCCTCGAACACCGGGGAGCTGTTTTTT
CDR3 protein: CASSSTPASNTGELFF

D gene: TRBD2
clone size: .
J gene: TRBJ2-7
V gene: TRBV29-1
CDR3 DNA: TGCAGCGTCGCGCGGGAGGCCTGGAGCGACGAGCAGTACTTC
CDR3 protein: CSVAREAWSDEQYF